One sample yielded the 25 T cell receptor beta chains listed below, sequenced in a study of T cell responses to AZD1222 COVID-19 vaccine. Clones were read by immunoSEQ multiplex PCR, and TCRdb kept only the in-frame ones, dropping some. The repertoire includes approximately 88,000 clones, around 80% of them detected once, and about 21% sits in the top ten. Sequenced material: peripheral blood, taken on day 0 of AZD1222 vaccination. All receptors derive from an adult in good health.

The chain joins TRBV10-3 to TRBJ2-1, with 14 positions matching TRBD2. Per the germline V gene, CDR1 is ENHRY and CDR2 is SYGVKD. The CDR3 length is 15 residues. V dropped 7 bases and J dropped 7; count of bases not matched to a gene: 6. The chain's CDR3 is CAITQTSGRANEQFF. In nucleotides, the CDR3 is TGTGCCATCACCCAGACTAGCGGGAGGGCTAATGAGCAGTTCTTC.

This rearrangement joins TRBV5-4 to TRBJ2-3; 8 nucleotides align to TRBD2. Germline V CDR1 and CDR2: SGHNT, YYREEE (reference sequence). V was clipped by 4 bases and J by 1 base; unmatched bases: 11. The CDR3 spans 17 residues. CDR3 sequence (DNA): TGTGCCAGCAGCCTCAGCGGGAGTAATTTCCGCACAGATACGCAGTATTTT. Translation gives CASSLSGSNFRTDTQYF. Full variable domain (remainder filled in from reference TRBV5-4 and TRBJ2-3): ETGVTQSPTHLIKTRGQQVTLRCSSQSGHNTVSWYQQALGQGPQFIFQYYREEENGRGNFPPRFSGLQFPNYSSELNVNALELDDSALYLCASSLSGSNFRTDTQYFGPGTRLTVL.

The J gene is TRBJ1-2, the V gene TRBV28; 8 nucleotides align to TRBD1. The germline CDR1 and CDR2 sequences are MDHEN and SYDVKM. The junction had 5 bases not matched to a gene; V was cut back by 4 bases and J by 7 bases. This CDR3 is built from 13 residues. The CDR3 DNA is TGTGCCAGCAGTTATCAACAGGGGGGTGGCTACACCTTC. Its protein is CASSYQQGGGYTF.

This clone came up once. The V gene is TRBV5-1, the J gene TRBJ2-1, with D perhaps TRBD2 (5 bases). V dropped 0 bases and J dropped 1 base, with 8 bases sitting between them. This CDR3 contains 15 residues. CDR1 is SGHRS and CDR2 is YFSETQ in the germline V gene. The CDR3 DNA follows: TGCGCCAGCAGCTTGGGAGCGGTTTCCTACAATGAGCAGTTCTTC. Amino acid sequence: CASSLGAVSYNEQFF.

The CDR3 coding sequence is TGTGCCAGCAGTTTAAAGCAGGGCGGGTCAGATACGCAGTATTTT. Its translation: CASSLKQGGSDTQYF. The chain uses TRBV28 and TRBJ2-3; tentatively, D is TRBD1 or TRBD2 (5 bases each). Trimming took 2 bases from V and 4 from J, leaving 13 bases between them. Germline lookup yields CDR1 MDHEN and CDR2 SYDVKM. The CDR3 contains 15 residues.

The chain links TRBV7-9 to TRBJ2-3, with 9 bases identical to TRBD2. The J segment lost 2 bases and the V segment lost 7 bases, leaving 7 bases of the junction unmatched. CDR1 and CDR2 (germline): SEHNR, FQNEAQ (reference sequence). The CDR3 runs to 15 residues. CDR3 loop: CASTGAGGTTDTQYF. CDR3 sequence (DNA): TGTGCCAGCACCGGAGCGGGAGGCACCACAGATACGCAGTATTTT.

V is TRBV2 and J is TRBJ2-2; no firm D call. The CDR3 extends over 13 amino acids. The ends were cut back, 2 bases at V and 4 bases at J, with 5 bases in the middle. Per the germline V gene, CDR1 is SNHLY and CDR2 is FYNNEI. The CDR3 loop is CASSEQRTGELFF. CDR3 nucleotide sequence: TGTGCCAGCAGTGAACAGCGCACCGGGGAGCTGTTTTTT.

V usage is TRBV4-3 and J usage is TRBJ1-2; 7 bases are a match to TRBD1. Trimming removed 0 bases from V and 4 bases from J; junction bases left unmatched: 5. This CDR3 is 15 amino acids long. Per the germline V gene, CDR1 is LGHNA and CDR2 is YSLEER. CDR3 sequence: CASSQDGRGTYGYTF. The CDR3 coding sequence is TGCGCCAGCAGCCAAGATGGCAGGGGGACCTATGGCTACACCTTC.

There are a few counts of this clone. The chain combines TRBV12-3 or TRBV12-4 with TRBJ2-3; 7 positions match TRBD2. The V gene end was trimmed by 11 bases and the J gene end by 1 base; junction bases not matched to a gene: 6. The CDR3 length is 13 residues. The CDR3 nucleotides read TGTGCCTCTAGCGGAGGCCGCACAGATACGCAGTATTTT. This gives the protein CASSGGRTDTQYF.

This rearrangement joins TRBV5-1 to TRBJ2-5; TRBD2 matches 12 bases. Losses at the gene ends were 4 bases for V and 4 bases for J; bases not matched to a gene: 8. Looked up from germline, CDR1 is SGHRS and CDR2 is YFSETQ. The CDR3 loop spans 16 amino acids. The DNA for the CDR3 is TGCGCCAGCAGCCCGCGACTAGCGGGGGCTACAGAGACCCAGTACTTC. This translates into CASSPRLAGATETQYF.

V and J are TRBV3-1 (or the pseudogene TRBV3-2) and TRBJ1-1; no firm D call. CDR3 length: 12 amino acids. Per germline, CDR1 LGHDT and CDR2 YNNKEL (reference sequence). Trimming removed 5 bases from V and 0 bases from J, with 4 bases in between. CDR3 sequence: CASSYLNTEAFF. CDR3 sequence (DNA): TGTGCCAGCAGCTACCTGAACACTGAAGCTTTCTTT.

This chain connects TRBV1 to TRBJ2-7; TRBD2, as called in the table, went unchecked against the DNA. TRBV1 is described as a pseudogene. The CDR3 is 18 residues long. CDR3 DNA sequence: TGCACCAGCAGCCGGCCTAGCGGGAGTTCGGTAACAGGCCACGAGCAGTACTTC. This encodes CTSSRPSGSSVTGHEQYF.

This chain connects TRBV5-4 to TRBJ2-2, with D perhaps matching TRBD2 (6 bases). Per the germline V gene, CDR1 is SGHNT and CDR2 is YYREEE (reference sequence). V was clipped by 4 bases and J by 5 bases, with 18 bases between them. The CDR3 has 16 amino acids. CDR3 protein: CASSPALGGGTGELFF. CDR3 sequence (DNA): TGTGCCAGCAGCCCGGCACTCGGGGGAGGAACCGGGGAGCTGTTTTTT.

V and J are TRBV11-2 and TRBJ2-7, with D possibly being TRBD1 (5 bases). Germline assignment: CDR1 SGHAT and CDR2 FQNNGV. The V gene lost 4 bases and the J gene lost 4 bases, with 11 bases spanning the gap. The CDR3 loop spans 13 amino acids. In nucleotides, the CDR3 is TGTGCCAGCAGCTCCAGGGTTAGGTACGAGCAGTACTTC. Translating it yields CASSSRVRYEQYF.

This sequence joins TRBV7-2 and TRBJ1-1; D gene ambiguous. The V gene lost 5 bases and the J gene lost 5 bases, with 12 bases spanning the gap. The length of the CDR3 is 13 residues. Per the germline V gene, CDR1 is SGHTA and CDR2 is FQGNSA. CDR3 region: CASSHGGKTEAFF. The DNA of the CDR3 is TGTGCCAGCAGCCACGGAGGGAAGACTGAAGCTTTCTTT.

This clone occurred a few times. The chain's CDR3 is CASSYSMVAGVFEQYF. In nucleotides, the CDR3 is TGTGCCAGCAGTTACTCGATGGTAGCGGGAGTCTTCGAGCAGTACTTC. This chain connects TRBV6-7 to TRBJ2-7; 9 bases are a match to TRBD2. TRBV6-7 qualifies as an ORF whose function is uncertain. With V trimmed by 0 bases and J by 6 bases, 9 bases remained unmatched. This CDR3 comprises 16 residues.

The CDR3 spells CASRPQGARRNTIYF. The CDR3 nucleotides read TGTGCCAGCAGGCCACAGGGGGCGCGGAGAAACACCATATATTTT. J is TRBJ1-3 and V is TRBV28, with 9 nucleotides matching TRBD1. The trim removed 6 bases at V and 5 bases at J, leaving 8 bases unmatched. CDR3 length equals 15 residues. CDR1 and CDR2 (germline): MDHEN, SYDVKM.

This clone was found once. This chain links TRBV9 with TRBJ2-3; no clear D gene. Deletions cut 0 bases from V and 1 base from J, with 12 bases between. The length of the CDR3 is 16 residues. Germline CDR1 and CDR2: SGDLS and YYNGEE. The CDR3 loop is CASSVGLGRGTDTQYF. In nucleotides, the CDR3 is TGTGCCAGCAGCGTAGGTCTAGGTAGGGGCACAGATACGCAGTATTTT.

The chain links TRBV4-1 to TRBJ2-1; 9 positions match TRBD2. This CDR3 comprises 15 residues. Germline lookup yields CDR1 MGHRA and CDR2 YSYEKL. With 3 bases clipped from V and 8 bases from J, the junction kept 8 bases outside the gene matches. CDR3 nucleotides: TGCGCCAGCAGCCATCGTCCTATAGCGGGAGATGAGCAGTTCTTC. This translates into CASSHRPIAGDEQFF.

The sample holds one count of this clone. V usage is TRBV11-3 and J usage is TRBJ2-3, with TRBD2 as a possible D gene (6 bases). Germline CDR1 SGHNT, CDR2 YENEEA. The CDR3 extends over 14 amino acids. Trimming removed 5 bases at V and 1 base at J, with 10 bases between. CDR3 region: CASSPGGGTDTQYF. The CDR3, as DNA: TGTGCCAGCAGCCCGGGCGGGGGCACAGATACGCAGTATTTT.

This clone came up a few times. The CDR3 here is CASSPSTSGVSYEQYF. DNA of the CDR3: TGCGCCAGCAGTCCCTCAACTAGCGGGGTCTCCTACGAGCAGTACTTC. The chain uses TRBV10-2 and TRBJ2-7; 10 bases are a match to TRBD2. CDR1 WSHSY and CDR2 SAAADI come from the germline V gene. The CDR3 consists of 16 residues. Losses at the gene ends were 5 bases for V and 0 bases for J; bases not matched to a gene: 7.

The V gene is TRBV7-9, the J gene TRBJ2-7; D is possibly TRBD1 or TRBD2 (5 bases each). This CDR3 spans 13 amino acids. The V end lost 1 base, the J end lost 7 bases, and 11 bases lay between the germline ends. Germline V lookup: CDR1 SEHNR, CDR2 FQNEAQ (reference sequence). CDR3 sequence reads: CASSLGAGREQYF. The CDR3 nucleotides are TGTGCCAGCAGCTTAGGTGCAGGGAGAGAGCAGTACTTC.

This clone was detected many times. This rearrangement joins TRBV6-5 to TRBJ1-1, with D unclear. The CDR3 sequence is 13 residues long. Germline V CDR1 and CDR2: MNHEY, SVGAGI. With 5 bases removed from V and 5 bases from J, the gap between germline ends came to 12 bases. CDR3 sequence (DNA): TGTGCCAGCAGTCACGAAGGGTGGACTGAAGCTTTCTTT. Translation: CASSHEGWTEAFF.

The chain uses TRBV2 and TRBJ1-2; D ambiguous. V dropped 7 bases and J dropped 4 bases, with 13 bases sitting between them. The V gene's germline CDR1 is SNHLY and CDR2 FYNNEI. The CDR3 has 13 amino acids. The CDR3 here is CASKRESGYGYTF. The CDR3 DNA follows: TGTGCCAGCAAAAGGGAGTCTGGCTATGGCTACACCTTC.

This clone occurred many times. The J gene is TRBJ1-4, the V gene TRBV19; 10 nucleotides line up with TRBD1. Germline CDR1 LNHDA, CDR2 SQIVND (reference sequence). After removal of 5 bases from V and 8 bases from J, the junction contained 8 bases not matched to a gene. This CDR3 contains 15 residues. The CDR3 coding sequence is TGTGCCAGTAGTTTCAGGACAGGGGGAAACGAAAAACTGTTTTTT. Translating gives CASSFRTGGNEKLFF.